This T cell receptor beta chain comes out of a study of T-cell reconstitution after alpha-beta-depleted transplantation in children. The ends lost 2 bases at V and 3 bases at J; junction bases unmatched: 4. The CDR3 runs to 16 residues. Germline V gives CDR1 MNHEY, CDR2 SVGAGI. Preparing the TCRbeta library involved the use of unique molecular identifiers. TCRdb analysed the PCR reads with MiXCR anew, one entry per CDR3 protein. This table has fewer than 250,000 distinct CDR3 sequences, 6.5% to 9% appearing once. At least ten counts were recorded for this clonotype. Here the sequenced sample was PBMCs, mostly from graft donor cells, taken 180 days after TCRalphabeta/CD19-depleted stem cell transplant. The receptor's source is a male patient younger than 18 who had a stem cell transplant for acute lymphoblastic leukemia, so the T cells may come from the graft donor. The chain links TRBV6-5 to TRBJ1-6; 7 bases fit TRBD1. The CDR3 loop reads CASSYLGTDYNSPLHF. CDR3 DNA sequence: TGTGCCAGCAGTTACCTAGGGACAGACTATAATTCACCCCTCCACTTT.